This TCR beta chain comes out of a study of CD8+CD57+ T cells in acquired aplastic anemia. This clonotype has ten or more counts. Genomic DNA templated the TCR beta VDJ and CDR3 profiling. TCRdb reprocessed the reads with MiXCR, giving one entry per CDR3 protein. This table has approximately 220,000 distinct CDR3 sequences, more than 45% appearing once. The V end lost 4 bases, the J end lost 5 bases, and 12 bases lay between the germline ends. CDR3 length: 13 residues. Sequencing involved patients with CD8+CD57+ cell expansion previously shown by flow cytometry. This TCR derives from a human donor with aplastic anemia. Sequenced: sorted CD4+, CD8+, or CD8+CD57+ T cells (not recorded which) from PBMCs. The genes are TRBV12-3 or TRBV12-4 and TRBJ2-7; D remains unclear. DNA for the CDR3: TGTGCCAGCAGTTCCTATGTATCAGACGAGCAGTACTTC. Translated: CASSSYVSDEQYF.